Following are 26 T cell receptor beta chains from one sample sequenced in a study of T cell responses to AZD1222 COVID-19 vaccine. Profiling relied on immunoSEQ multiplex PCR, and the TCRdb table lists in-frame clones only, not all of them. The table has approximately 140,000 clones, roughly 90% seen once; the top ten hold 5.5% to 6.5%. The input for sequencing was peripheral blood, taken on day 0 of AZD1222 vaccination. The receptors were gathered from an adult in good health.

This clone was seen a single time. The gene calls are TRBV6-6 and TRBJ2-3; D might be TRBD1 (5 bases). V lost 5 bases, J lost 0 bases, and 18 bases lay in between. This CDR3 has 17 residues. Germline V gene lookup returns CDR1 MNHNY and CDR2 SVGAGI (reference sequence). The CDR3 nucleotides are TGTGCCAGCAGTCCTCGACAGAGCCGGTCTAGCACAGATACGCAGTATTTT. Translated, it gives CASSPRQSRSSTDTQYF.

The count of this clone is one. The chain uses TRBV5-6 and TRBJ2-5, with D possibly matching TRBD1 (6 bases). V lost 5 bases, J lost 7 bases, and 18 bases lay in between. This CDR3 has 14 residues. Germline V CDR1 and CDR2: SGHDT, YYEEEE. The CDR3 is CASRDIGGRGTQYF. The CDR3 DNA reads as TGTGCCAGCAGAGACATAGGGGGTCGGGGGACCCAGTACTTC. The variable domain in full, with the rest retrieved from reference TRBV5-6 and TRBJ2-5, is DAGVTQSPTHLIKTRGQQVTLRCSPKSGHDTVSWYQQALGQGPQFIFQYYEEEERQRGNFPDRFSGHQFPNYSSELNVNALLLGDSALYLCASRDIGGRGTQYFGPGTRLLVL.

J is TRBJ1-2 and V is TRBV30; no clear D. Trimming pared 5 bases from V and 8 bases from J, leaving 18 bases between. This CDR3 comprises 13 residues. Germline V gives CDR1 GTSNPN, CDR2 SVGIG (reference sequence). The CDR3 sequence is CAWDVSFRGGYTF. CDR3 bases: TGTGCCTGGGACGTCTCCTTTCGGGGAGGCTACACCTTC.

The chain is built from TRBV9 and TRBJ1-1; D uncertain. The CDR3 has 14 amino acids. Trimming took off 4 bases at V and 1 base at J, with 11 bases between the two ends. Germline V gives CDR1 SGDLS, CDR2 YYNGEE. In nucleotides, the CDR3 is TGTGCCAGCAGCCCCCGGTGGGGGAACACTGAAGCTTTCTTT. Translating gives CASSPRWGNTEAFF.

The chain carries TRBV28 and TRBJ1-2; D is ambiguous. CDR3 length: 16 residues. Trimming pared 6 bases from V and 2 bases from J, leaving 19 bases between. Per germline, CDR1 MDHEN and CDR2 SYDVKM. This chain's CDR3 is CASSLGGSTRNYGYTF. The CDR3 DNA follows: TGTGCCAGCAGCCTAGGTGGGTCCACGAGAAACTATGGCTACACCTTC.

The chain couples TRBV7-9 to TRBJ2-4, with 13 bases fitting TRBD2. The CDR3 extends over 17 amino acids. After removal of 1 base from V and 3 bases from J, the junction contained 3 bases not matched to a gene. Germline V gives CDR1 SEHNR, CDR2 FQNEAQ (reference sequence). CDR3 amino acids: CASSLVGTSGVKNIQYF. CDR3 sequence (DNA): TGTGCCAGCAGCTTAGTCGGGACTAGCGGGGTCAAAAACATTCAGTACTTC.

The rearrangement links TRBV18 to TRBJ1-6, with D hard to call. CDR3 size: 16 residues. Between the trimmed V and J ends, which lost 6 bases and 9 bases, there was a span of 21 bases. Germline CDR1 and CDR2: KGHSH and LQKENI. The CDR3 nucleotides read TGTGCCAGCTCGACGGACGGCGGAGGCCGGGGTTCACCCCTCCACTTT. Translated, it gives CASSTDGGGRGSPLHF. Full variable domain (outside the CDR3, taken from reference TRBV18 and TRBJ1-6): NAGVMQNPRHLVRRRGQEARLRCSPMKGHSHVYWYRQLPEEGLKFMVYLQKENIIDESGMPKERFSAEFPKEGPSILRIQQVVRGDSAAYFCASSTDGGGRGSPLHFGNGTRLTVT.

This clone appeared once. The chain couples TRBV2 to TRBJ1-3, with a tentative D call TRBD1 (6 bases). The CDR3 is 15 residues long. Deletions cut 6 bases from V and 6 bases from J, with 18 bases between. The germline V gene has CDR1 SNHLY and CDR2 FYNNEI. The CDR3 sequence is CASRVDSGHLNTIYF. In nucleotides, the CDR3 is TGTGCCAGCAGGGTTGATTCGGGACATCTAAACACCATATATTTT.

The CDR3 loop is CASSLGNTIYF. The CDR3 region has the DNA TGTGCCAGCAGTTTGGGAAACACCATATATTTT. The rearrangement joins TRBV12-3 or TRBV12-4 to TRBJ1-3, with no clear D. The CDR3 sequence is 11 residues long. V lost 3 bases to trimming and J lost 4 bases, with 1 base between them.

The chain combines TRBV6-2 or TRBV6-3 with TRBJ2-1; D perhaps matches TRBD2 (6 bases). Deletions cut 2 bases from V and 4 bases from J, with 12 bases between. This CDR3 is 15 amino acids long. Germline V gives CDR1 MNHEY, CDR2 SVGEGT. The CDR3 loop is CASSYAGSGYNEQFF. The CDR3 nucleotides are TGTGCCAGCAGTTACGCGGGGTCGGGTTACAATGAGCAGTTCTTC.

The chain combines TRBV4-2 with TRBJ2-7; no clear D. The CDR3 is 14 residues long. Germline V CDR1 and CDR2: LGHNA, YNFKEQ. The germline V and J ends were trimmed by 3 bases and 0 bases, with 9 bases remaining between them. The CDR3 nucleotides are TGTGCCAGCAGCCAGGCCCTTAGCTCCTACGAGCAGTACTTC. This encodes CASSQALSSYEQYF.

This clone was found a few times. This sequence joins TRBV6-6 and TRBJ2-5, with TRBD2 matching over 13 bases. The CDR3 spans 18 residues. CDR1 MNHNY and CDR2 SVGAGI come from the germline V gene (reference sequence). V lost 5 bases to trimming and J lost 2 bases; unmatched junction nucleotides: 11. This CDR3 is CASSPRLAGGTRQETQYF. In DNA form, the CDR3 reads TGTGCCAGCAGTCCAAGACTAGCGGGAGGAACTCGTCAAGAGACCCAGTACTTC.

J is TRBJ2-7 and V is TRBV3-1 (or the pseudogene TRBV3-2); 10 nucleotides match TRBD2. The germline gives CDR1 LGHDT, CDR2 YNNKEL (reference sequence). J was trimmed by 5 bases and V by 1 base; bases with no gene match: 14. The CDR3 consists of 18 residues. CDR3 nucleotides: TGTGCCAGCAGCCAAGGGTTATGGGCTAGCGGGAGTATGGACGAGCAGTACTTC. It yields the protein CASSQGLWASGSMDEQYF.

This clone was recorded once. This chain uses TRBV9 with TRBJ1-2; the D gene is possibly TRBD1 (6 bases). V was pared by 2 bases and J by 5 bases, with 10 bases between. CDR3 size: 13 residues. CDR1 and CDR2 (germline): SGDLS, YYNGEE. The CDR3 loop reads CASSVSRGYGYTF. In nucleotides, the CDR3 is TGTGCCAGCAGCGTCTCAAGGGGGTATGGCTACACCTTC. Full variable domain (rest looked up from reference TRBV9 and TRBJ1-2): DSGVTQTPKHLITATGQRVTLRCSPRSGDLSVYWYQQSLDQGLQFLIQYYNGEERAKGNILERFSAQQFPDLHSELNLSSLELGDSALYFCASSVSRGYGYTFGSGTRLTVV.

The chain is built from TRBV11-3 and TRBJ2-7; 7 positions agree with TRBD1. J was trimmed by 2 bases and V by 5 bases; bases with no gene match: 6. Per germline, CDR1 SGHNT and CDR2 YENEEA. This CDR3 is 14 amino acids long. The CDR3 reads CASSPRTGAYEQYF. The CDR3 bases are TGTGCCAGCAGCCCACGGACAGGTGCCTACGAGCAGTACTTC.

The V and J genes are TRBV15 and TRBJ2-7; D not resolved. This CDR3 is built from 15 residues. V lost 1 base and J 2 bases, leaving 12 bases between the germline ends. CDR1 LNHNV and CDR2 YYDKDF come from the germline V gene (reference sequence). CDR3 nucleotide sequence: TGTGCCACCAGCAGAGTAAAGGGCAGTACCTACGAGCAGTACTTC. Its protein product is CATSRVKGSTYEQYF.

This clone was counted many times. The chain couples TRBV5-1 to TRBJ1-2, with D possibly matching TRBD1 (6 bases). Germline V gene data show CDR1 as SGHRS and CDR2 as YFSETQ. The length of the CDR3 is 13 residues. V shed 2 bases and J shed 3 bases, with 8 bases lying between them. The CDR3 coding sequence is TGCGCCAGCAGCTTCGGGACATACTATGGCTACACCTTC. Its translation: CASSFGTYYGYTF.

The chain joins TRBV5-8 to TRBJ1-1; no firm D call. Germline V CDR1 and CDR2: SGHTS, YDEGEE. CDR3 length: 14 amino acids. Between the trimmed V and J ends, which lost 1 base and 2 bases, there was a span of 9 bases. The CDR3 loop reads CASSLLRTNTEAFF. The CDR3 coding sequence is TGTGCCAGCAGCTTGTTACGGACTAACACTGAAGCTTTCTTT.

The rearrangement joins TRBV2 to TRBJ1-1; D remains unclear. The CDR3 runs 12 residues. V was pared by 8 bases and J by 6 bases, with 13 bases between. Germline CDR1 reads SNHLY; CDR2 reads FYNNEI. CDR3 DNA: TGTGCCAGCTCAGAAATAAACCCTGAAGCTTTCTTT. This gives the protein CASSEINPEAFF.

The rearrangement uses TRBV7-9 and TRBJ1-4; D gene unclear. The CDR3 runs 15 residues. Trimming removed 2 bases from V and 7 bases from J, with 14 bases in between. The germline V gene encodes CDR1 SEHNR and CDR2 FQNEAQ (reference sequence). The CDR3 bases are TGTGCCAGCAGCTTAACGTCCGGGGAAGGTGAAAAACTGTTTTTT. This codes for CASSLTSGEGEKLFF.

This sequence joins TRBV5-1 and TRBJ2-7; perhaps D is TRBD1 or TRBD2 (5 bases each). The germline CDR1 and CDR2 sequences are SGHRS and YFSETQ. Trimming shortened V by 0 bases and J by 2 bases, and 15 bases separated the two germline ends. The CDR3 has 16 amino acids. CDR3 loop: CASSLAGRDRTYEQYF. The CDR3 nucleotides are TGCGCCAGCAGCTTGGCCGGACGGGACCGTACCTACGAGCAGTACTTC.

The chain links TRBV7-7 to TRBJ2-5, with D perhaps matching TRBD2 (5 bases). Germline CDR1 is SSHAT and CDR2 is FNYEAQ (reference sequence). V lost 1 base to trimming and J lost 9 bases, with 12 bases between them. This CDR3 has 13 residues. This CDR3 is CASSLGPSEAQYF. CDR3 nucleotide sequence: TGTGCCAGCAGCTTAGGGCCCTCGGAGGCCCAGTACTTC.

This chain uses TRBV7-3 with TRBJ1-1; 8 bases line up with TRBD1. V lost 6 bases to trimming and J lost 4 bases; unmatched junction nucleotides: 4. Germline CDR1 SGHTA, CDR2 FQGTGA. This CDR3 is 13 amino acids long. DNA for the CDR3: TGTGCCAGCAGATCGGACAGGGTCACTGAAGCTTTCTTT. It codes for CASRSDRVTEAFF.

This CDR3 reads CATSRHGFEKLFF. CDR3 coding DNA: TGTGCCACCAGCAGGCACGGATTCGAAAAACTGTTTTTT. This chain links TRBV15 with TRBJ1-4; D gene unclear. Germline loops: CDR1 LNHNV, CDR2 YYDKDF (reference sequence). The CDR3 extends over 13 amino acids. V lost 3 bases and J lost 8, with 10 bases in between.

This clone has only one observation. J is TRBJ1-1 and V is TRBV6-6; D may be TRBD1 (6 bases). Germline CDR1 and CDR2: MNHNY and SVGAGI (reference sequence). Trimming stripped 2 bases from V and 8 bases from J, with 9 bases between. The CDR3 spans 12 residues. The CDR3 spells CASSYIGQEAFF. The CDR3, as DNA: TGTGCCAGCAGTTACATTGGACAGGAAGCTTTCTTT.

The rearrangement uses TRBV7-9 and TRBJ2-1; D is perhaps TRBD1 (5 bases). The CDR3 spans 12 residues. V lost 1 base and J lost 8, with 6 bases in between. Germline lookup yields CDR1 SEHNR and CDR2 FQNEAQ (reference sequence). The CDR3 reads CASSLGTYEQFF. Here the CDR3 DNA reads TGTGCCAGCAGCTTAGGGACATATGAGCAGTTCTTC.